This T cell receptor beta chain is drawn from a study of T cells in localized non-small cell lung cancer. The repertoire was sequenced with immunoSEQ multiplex PCR; TCRdb's copy has only in-frame clones and lacks some. The sample consists of about 5,400 clones, 35% to 45% of them appearing once. Details on this clone: Its antigen is unknown.

Points from the study as a whole: Heterogeneity cannot be ruled out, as sequencing used one tumor region only. Researchers found a median approximately 57 of the top 100 tumor clones in adjacent lung. Maximal T cell clonality occurred in uninvolved adjacent lung, with tumor ranking below it. Prolonged overall survival went with higher T cell density in the blood.

Source: lung tumor tissue, taken before any cancer treatment. This clonotype originated in a male donor aged 60 or older with stage I squamous cell lung carcinoma.

The CDR3 bases are TGTGCCAGCAGCCCCGGGACCCTCGGCGAACTGTTTTTT. It specifies CASSPGTLGELFF. V is TRBV14 and J is TRBJ1-4, with a possible D match to TRBD1 (5 bases). V lost 4 bases and J 12 bases, leaving 15 bases between the germline ends. The CDR3 has 13 amino acids. CDR1 is SGHDN, CDR2 FVKESK, per germline.